The rows below give T cell receptor beta chains drawn from one sample of a study of cytomegalovirus exposure and HLA in healthy donors. Clones were read by immunoSEQ multiplex PCR, and TCRdb kept only the in-frame ones, dropping some. The data contain some 150,000 clones, approximately 77% of them singletons. Sequencing was performed on PBMCs. These receptor sequences come from a middle-aged woman in good health and CMV-seronegative. Each CDR3 is given with its conserved first and last residue. A D gene is named only where the DNA matches it firmly. Rows give clone size only sometimes, using once, few, many, or a class for an expanded clone.

clone_size: .
v_call: TRBV2
d_call: TRBD1
j_call: TRBJ1-6
cdr3_nt: TGTGCCAGCAGGGGGGACAGGGCAGGTGGCTCACCCCTCCACTTT
cdr3_aa: CASRGDRAGGSPLHF

clone_size: .
v_call: TRBV18
d_call: TRBD1
j_call: TRBJ2-7
cdr3_nt: TGTGCCAGCTCACAGTCGGGACAGCACTACGAGCAGTACTTC
cdr3_aa: CASSQSGQHYEQYF

clone_size: .
v_call: TRBV7-2
d_call: TRBD1
j_call: TRBJ2-4
cdr3_nt: TGTGCCAGCAGCTTAGAGGGACAGGGGAACATTCAGTACTTC
cdr3_aa: CASSLEGQGNIQYF

clone_size: .
v_call: TRBV5-5
d_call: .
j_call: TRBJ1-1
cdr3_nt: TGTGCCAGCAGCCTTTTCGGGGGAAACACTGAAGCTTTCTTT
cdr3_aa: CASSLFGGNTEAFF

clone_size: .
v_call: TRBV5-6
d_call: TRBD1
j_call: TRBJ1-2
cdr3_nt: TGTGCCAGCAGTCTCCGGGACAGTCCTAGGAATGGCTACACCTTC
cdr3_aa: CASSLRDSPRNGYTF

clone_size: .
v_call: TRBV2
d_call: .
j_call: TRBJ2-5
cdr3_nt: TGTGCCAGCAGGGAGGGCATCGTAGAGACCCAGTACTTC
cdr3_aa: CASREGIVETQYF

clone_size: .
v_call: TRBV5-1
d_call: .
j_call: TRBJ2-6
cdr3_nt: TGCGCCAGCAGCTCCACAGGGACCGGGGCCAACGTCCTGACTTTC
cdr3_aa: CASSSTGTGANVLTF

clone_size: few
v_call: TRBV27
d_call: .
j_call: TRBJ1-2
cdr3_nt: TGTGCCAGCAGCAAGATCTACGAGCCCGGTGGCTACACCTTC
cdr3_aa: CASSKIYEPGGYTF

clone_size: .
v_call: TRBV9
d_call: TRBD1
j_call: TRBJ2-7
cdr3_nt: TGTGCCAGCAGCGGAGGACAGGGGCCATATACCTACGAGCAGTACTTC
cdr3_aa: CASSGGQGPYTYEQYF

clone_size: .
v_call: TRBV19
d_call: .
j_call: TRBJ2-5
cdr3_nt: TGTGCCAGTAGTGTACCGGGGGAGACCCAGTACTTC
cdr3_aa: CASSVPGETQYF

clone_size: .
v_call: TRBV5-5
d_call: TRBD1
j_call: TRBJ1-1
cdr3_nt: TGTGCCAGCAGCTTTAGGGGGCCGAAGAACACTGAAGCTTTCTTT
cdr3_aa: CASSFRGPKNTEAFF

clone_size: .
v_call: TRBV5-1
d_call: TRBD1
j_call: TRBJ2-7
cdr3_nt: TGCGCCAGCAGCGCGACAGGGAGTTCCTACGAGCAGTACTTC
cdr3_aa: CASSATGSSYEQYF

clone_size: .
v_call: TRBV19
d_call: .
j_call: TRBJ2-5
cdr3_nt: TGTGCAAGCGTTGGCCAAGAGACCCAGTACTTC
cdr3_aa: CASVGQETQYF

clone_size: few
v_call: TRBV28
d_call: TRBD2
j_call: TRBJ2-2
cdr3_nt: TGTGCCAGCTTGCTCGGCGGGGGGCTGGACACCGGGGAGCTGTTTTTT
cdr3_aa: CASLLGGGLDTGELFF

clone_size: .
v_call: TRBV6-5
d_call: .
j_call: TRBJ1-4
cdr3_nt: TGTGCCAGCAGTTTAGATGCAACTAATGAAAAACTGTTTTTT
cdr3_aa: CASSLDATNEKLFF

clone_size: .
v_call: TRBV7-2
d_call: TRBD1
j_call: TRBJ1-4
cdr3_nt: TGTGCCAGCAGCTTTCAGGGGGCAAGTTTCGGGGAACTGTTTTTT
cdr3_aa: CASSFQGASFGELFF

clone_size: .
v_call: TRBV9
d_call: .
j_call: TRBJ1-5
cdr3_nt: TGTGCCAGCAGCCAAGGGGCTTATAGCAATCAGCCCCAGCATTTT
cdr3_aa: CASSQGAYSNQPQHF

clone_size: .
v_call: TRBV10-2
d_call: .
j_call: TRBJ2-3
cdr3_nt: TGCGCCACCGGACTAACCGCATCAGATACGCAGTATTTT
cdr3_aa: CATGLTASDTQYF

clone_size: few
v_call: TRBV2
d_call: TRBD1
j_call: TRBJ1-1
cdr3_nt: TGTGCCAGCACCGACAGGGGCCGAAACACTGAAGCTTTCTTT
cdr3_aa: CASTDRGRNTEAFF

clone_size: .
v_call: TRBV28
d_call: TRBD2
j_call: TRBJ2-3
cdr3_nt: TGTGCCAGCAGTACCCCGGGACTAGGTACAGATACGCAGTATTTT
cdr3_aa: CASSTPGLGTDTQYF

clone_size: few
v_call: TRBV4-1
d_call: .
j_call: TRBJ1-1
cdr3_nt: TGCGCCAGCAGACATGGCGGGATGAACACTGAAGCTTTCTTT
cdr3_aa: CASRHGGMNTEAFF

clone_size: .
v_call: TRBV27
d_call: TRBD1
j_call: TRBJ1-2
cdr3_nt: TGTGCCAGCAGTCGGGACAGGGGTTATGGCTACACCTTC
cdr3_aa: CASSRDRGYGYTF

clone_size: .
v_call: TRBV4-2
d_call: TRBD2
j_call: TRBJ2-7
cdr3_nt: TGTGCCAGCAGCCAGGGACTAGCGGGGGGGCGGGCCTCCTACGAGCAGTACTTC
cdr3_aa: CASSQGLAGGRASYEQYF

clone_size: once
v_call: TRBV30
d_call: .
j_call: TRBJ1-2
cdr3_nt: TGTGCCTGGGGAAGGGGCGGAGGCTACACCTTC
cdr3_aa: CAWGRGGGYTF

clone_size: .
v_call: TRBV9
d_call: .
j_call: TRBJ2-7
cdr3_nt: TGTGCCAGCAGCCTTTCCCAGGGGCCCTCCTACGAGCAGTACTTC
cdr3_aa: CASSLSQGPSYEQYF

clone_size: few
v_call: TRBV6-5
d_call: TRBD2
j_call: TRBJ2-7
cdr3_nt: TGTGCCAGCAGTTACTCCGGACTAGCGGGGGCCTACGAGCAGTACTTC
cdr3_aa: CASSYSGLAGAYEQYF

clone_size: .
v_call: TRBV5-6
d_call: .
j_call: TRBJ2-3
cdr3_nt: TGTGCCAGCAGCTTGGAACTAGCATTCGGCACAGATACGCAGTATTTT
cdr3_aa: CASSLELAFGTDTQYF

clone_size: .
v_call: TRBV7-9
d_call: TRBD1
j_call: TRBJ1-4
cdr3_nt: TGTGCCAGCAGCTTAACGACAGGGGGAAGCGAAAAACTGTTTTTT
cdr3_aa: CASSLTTGGSEKLFF

clone_size: .
v_call: TRBV4-1
d_call: .
j_call: TRBJ1-1
cdr3_nt: TGCGCCAGCAGCCAAGGAGGGAGTACTGAAGCTTTCTTT
cdr3_aa: CASSQGGSTEAFF